This T cell receptor (beta chain) was identified in a study of radiotherapy plus CTLA-4 blockade in lung cancer (dated by TCRdb to about 2018). About the full investigation: Objective responses were observed in 15% to 20% of enrolled patients, and disease control was achieved in 30% to 40%.

From the cysteine up to the phenylalanine, the CDR3 has a length of 14 residues. Only the CDR3 portion is preserved as DNA: 42 bases, with reading frame beginning at the first base. CDR1 and CDR2 (MNHEY, SVGAGI) derive from the germline V gene. V ends up 0 bases short and J 3 bases short, with an unmatched junction base count of 0. Libraries were built with the immunoSEQ multiplex PCR assay. TCRdb stores this immuneACCESS table with in-frame sequences only. Part of the clones is absent; in the studies checked, under half of the shortfall reflects unresolved V genes, and no reason is known for the rest. This sample is represented by approximately 60,000 clones; around 77% of them were singletons. The ten largest account for about 4.5% of the sample. The study evaluated CTLA-4 blockade (ipilimumab) given together with focal radiation therapy in patients who had chemo-refractory metastatic non-small-cell lung cancer.

In regard to this clone: What antigen it recognizes has not been identified. Per-nucleotide qualities are absent, and no much larger clonotype sits a single base away. Additional DNA sequences in this sample encode the identical CDR3.

Overall study outcomes, separate from this receptor: After treatment with radiotherapy and ipilimumab, TCR clones that originated in tumors expanded in peripheral blood. Increased serum interferon-beta after radiation, together with early dynamic changes in blood T cell clones, were reported to be the strongest predictors of response.

The chain couples TRBV6-5 to TRBJ2-7, with 9 middle bases fitting TRBD1. This TCR was sampled from a human donor with non-small cell lung cancer who had a complete response to radiotherapy plus ipilimumab. Here the sequenced sample was peripheral blood, taken from a patient treated with radiotherapy plus ipilimumab. The DNA is TGTGCCAGCAGTTACTCGACAGGGGGCTACGAGCAGTACTTC. Its protein product is CASSYSTGGYEQYF.